Below are 24 T cell receptor beta chains sequenced from a single sample in a study of shared clonotypes between healthy human individuals. This table comes from immunoSEQ multiplex PCR, and its TCRdb copy is limited to in-frame clones, with some not included. The sample has approximately 1,500,000 clones; roughly 98% are singletons. Sequencing was performed on naive CD4+ T cells sorted from blood. Subset defined: CD45RA+ positively selected. Every receptor here comes from a man aged 25-45 years in good health.

CDR3 loop: CASSLVPRGTQYF. Here the CDR3 DNA reads TGTGCCAGCAGCTTGGTCCCGAGGGGGACCCAGTACTTC. The chain employs TRBV5-4 and TRBJ2-5, with D tentatively TRBD1 or TRBD2 (5 bases each). Germline V gene sequence: CDR1 SGHNT, CDR2 YYREEE (reference sequence). This CDR3 spans 13 amino acids. The V end lost 0 bases, the J end lost 7 bases, and 10 bases lay between the germline ends.

CDR3 in DNA: TGTGCCAGCTCACCACTACCGACAGGGCAGCCCCAGCATTTT. This codes for CASSPLPTGQPQHF. V usage is TRBV18 and J usage is TRBJ1-5; 7 nucleotides line up with TRBD1. The CDR3 length is 14 residues. Looked up from germline, CDR1 is KGHSH and CDR2 is LQKENI. With 1 base clipped from V and 7 bases from J, the junction kept 4 bases outside the gene matches.

V usage is TRBV7-2 and J usage is TRBJ2-1; 11 bases line up with TRBD2. Germline-derived CDR1 and CDR2 are SGHTA and FQGNSA. The CDR3 sequence is 15 residues long. Trimming at V came to 7 bases and at J to 7 bases, leaving 9 bases not matched to a gene. Here the CDR3 reads CASNDPGLAVNEQFF. CDR3 bases: TGTGCCAGCAACGATCCGGGACTAGCGGTTAATGAGCAGTTCTTC.

This chain connects TRBV9 to TRBJ2-7, with TRBD2 matching 12 bases. Germline values: CDR1 SGDLS, CDR2 YYNGEE. The trim removed 3 bases at V and 7 bases at J, leaving 5 bases unmatched. CDR3 length: 14 residues. The CDR3 coding sequence is TGTGCCAGCAGCGCGACTAGCGGGAGTGTTGAGCAGTACTTC. It codes for CASSATSGSVEQYF.

As to this clone: A junction end diverges from the germline sequence, so it may reflect a read error. The rearrangement uses TRBV19 and TRBJ1-3; 7 bases map to TRBD1. The CDR3 runs 16 residues. The germline V gene encodes CDR1 LNHDA and CDR2 SQIVND (reference sequence). CDR3 loop: CASSLDREPTGNTIYF. The CDR3, as DNA: TGTGCCAGTAGTCTAGACAGGGAACCGACTGGAAACACCATATATTTT.

The J gene is TRBJ2-7, the V gene TRBV11-3; D unresolved. V was pared by 5 bases and J by 2 bases, with 13 bases between. In germline, CDR1 is SGHNT, CDR2 YENEEA. This CDR3 spans 14 amino acids. CDR3 sequence reads: CASSPPDTTYEQYF. CDR3 sequence (DNA): TGTGCCAGCAGCCCCCCAGACACAACCTACGAGCAGTACTTC. The variable domain in full, completed from reference TRBV11-3 and TRBJ2-7, reads EAGVVQSPRYKIIEKKQPVAFWCNPISGHNTLYWYLQNLGQGPELLIRYENEEAVDDSQLPKDRFSAERLKGVDSTLKIQPAELGDSAVYLCASSPPDTTYEQYFGPGTRLTVT.

On this clone: At the DNA level, this CDR3 is encoded by other sequences in the same sample as well. Here the CDR3 DNA reads TGCGCCAGCAGCTTGACAGGGGTGGGAGAGACCCAGTACTTC. Its protein product is CASSLTGVGETQYF. The chain combines TRBV5-1 with TRBJ2-5, with TRBD1 matching 7 bases. Unmatched junction bases numbered 4, after V lost 1 base and J lost 4 bases. The CDR3 is 14 residues long. Germline assignment: CDR1 SGHRS and CDR2 YFSETQ.

As regards this clone: This sample also contains other DNA sequences that code for the same CDR3. The chain employs TRBV7-3 and TRBJ1-5; 7 bases agree with TRBD1. CDR1 SGHTA and CDR2 FQGTGA come from the germline V gene. V was clipped by 2 bases and J by 7 bases; unmatched bases: 2. There are 13 residues in the CDR3. The CDR3 nucleotides are TGTGCCAGCAGCTTAGACAGGGCCCAGCCCCAGCATTTT. Its protein product is CASSLDRAQPQHF.

The chain couples TRBV6-6 to TRBJ2-3; TRBD2 aligns across 8 bases. The CDR3 has 15 residues. Germline V gives CDR1 MNHNY, CDR2 SVGAGI (reference sequence). Trimming cost V 6 bases and J 3 bases; bases outside gene matches: 8. The CDR3 nucleotides are TGTGCCAGCAGCCACGGGGGGGGGAGGACAGATACGCAGTATTTT. This codes for CASSHGGGRTDTQYF.

The chain employs TRBV27 and TRBJ2-7; no reliable D call. CDR3 length: 13 amino acids. Germline V gene lookup returns CDR1 MNHEY and CDR2 SMNVEV (reference sequence). V lost 2 bases and J lost 4, with 9 bases in between. The CDR3 spells CASSLMARYEQYF. The CDR3 nucleotides are TGTGCCAGCAGTTTAATGGCAAGATACGAGCAGTACTTC.

The chain is built from TRBV28 and TRBJ2-7; TRBD1 agrees at 8 bases. Germline V lookup: CDR1 MDHEN, CDR2 SYDVKM. The junction had 6 bases not matched to a gene; V was cut back by 7 bases and J by 1 base. The CDR3 length is 14 residues. CDR3 nucleotides: TGTGCCAGCATTCCAGGGGGCGCGTCCTACGAGCAGTACTTC. Protein product: CASIPGGASYEQYF.

The rearrangement links TRBV6-5 to TRBJ2-1; 13 nucleotides align to TRBD2. CDR1 is MNHEY and CDR2 is SVGAGI in the germline V gene. The V and J ends lost 4 bases and 3 bases, in that order; junction bases with no gene match: 3. The CDR3 spans 16 residues. CDR3 in DNA: TGTGCCAGCAGTTTGGGGACTAGCGGGATCTACAATGAGCAGTTCTTC. Its translation is CASSLGTSGIYNEQFF.

About this clone: This sample also contains other DNA sequences that code for the same CDR3. CDR3 sequence: CASSTQETQYF. The CDR3 DNA reads as TGTGCCAGCTCGACCCAAGAGACCCAGTACTTC. The chain joins TRBV18 to TRBJ2-5; D is ambiguous. V was trimmed by 6 bases and J by 1 base, leaving 3 bases between them. From germline, CDR1 is KGHSH and CDR2 LQKENI. CDR3 length equals 11 residues.

The CDR3 spells CASTIGPQETQYF. The CDR3 nucleotides are TGTGCCAGCACCATCGGACCGCAAGAGACCCAGTACTTC. The chain is built from TRBV5-4 and TRBJ2-5; D unresolved. Germline CDR1 is SGHNT and CDR2 is YYREEE (reference sequence). This CDR3 is built from 13 residues. Trimming left V 6 bases short and J 2 bases short, with 11 bases between.

The chain links TRBV27 to TRBJ2-1; D possibly uses TRBD1 or TRBD2 (5 bases each). Germline lookup yields CDR1 MNHEY and CDR2 SMNVEV (reference sequence). Trimming removed 7 bases from V and 7 bases from J, with 17 bases in between. This CDR3 is built from 14 residues. Written as DNA, the CDR3 is TGTGCCAGCACACCCCGGGGCCCCTTGAATGAGCAGTTCTTC. This gives the protein CASTPRGPLNEQFF.

The V call is TRBV7-2, the J call TRBJ2-3; 7 bases are a match to TRBD1. Looked up from germline, CDR1 is SGHTA and CDR2 is FQGNSA. This CDR3 has 14 residues. V lost 1 base, J lost 8 bases, and 6 bases stayed unmatched. CDR3 sequence: CASSLVLTGTTQYF. The CDR3 DNA follows: TGTGCCAGCAGCTTAGTTTTGACAGGGACTACGCAGTATTTT.

The rearrangement links TRBV6-4 to TRBJ2-5; D may be TRBD1 (6 bases). Germline-derived CDR1 and CDR2 are MRHNA and SNTAGT. The CDR3 is 15 amino acids. The V end was cut by 10 bases, the J end by 2 bases, with 20 bases between. The chain's CDR3 is CATQGLVDEQETQYF. CDR3 bases: TGTGCCACCCAGGGGTTAGTTGATGAGCAAGAGACCCAGTACTTC.

This chain uses TRBV6-1 with TRBJ2-1; the D gene is possibly TRBD1 (6 bases). The ends were cut back, 1 base at V and 5 bases at J, with 9 bases in the middle. Germline V gene sequence: CDR1 MNHNS, CDR2 SASEGT. The CDR3 contains 14 residues. The CDR3 sequence: CASSEDRVNNEQFF. The CDR3 coding sequence is TGTGCCAGCAGTGAAGACAGGGTGAACAATGAGCAGTTCTTC.

As concerns this clone: At the DNA level, this CDR3 is encoded by other sequences in the same sample as well. The gene calls are TRBV7-9 and TRBJ2-2, with D possibly being TRBD1 (5 bases). Germline lookup yields CDR1 SEHNR and CDR2 FQNEAQ (reference sequence). V was pared by 1 base and J by 4 bases, with 7 bases between. The CDR3 has 14 amino acids. This CDR3 reads CASSLGGATGELFF. Written as DNA, the CDR3 is TGTGCCAGCAGCTTAGGTGGGGCCACCGGGGAGCTGTTTTTT.

V gene TRBV2 combines with J gene TRBJ1-1; D may be TRBD1 (6 bases). Trimming took off 5 bases at V and 1 base at J, with 11 bases between the two ends. Per the germline V gene, CDR1 is SNHLY and CDR2 is FYNNEI. The CDR3 loop spans 14 amino acids. CDR3 amino acids: CASSIQGTNTEAFF. CDR3 coding DNA: TGTGCCAGCAGTATACAGGGAACGAACACTGAAGCTTTCTTT.

V gene TRBV5-1 combines with J gene TRBJ2-3, with 7 bases matching TRBD1. From germline, CDR1 is SGHRS and CDR2 YFSETQ. The CDR3 runs 17 residues. The ends lost 3 bases at V and 0 bases at J; junction bases unmatched: 10. The CDR3 DNA reads TGCGCCAGCAGCTCAGGGAAGGGGGCGACTAGCACAGATACGCAGTATTTT. Translated: CASSSGKGATSTDTQYF. Full variable domain (outside the CDR3, taken from reference TRBV5-1 and TRBJ2-3): KAGVTQTPRYLIKTRGQQVTLSCSPISGHRSVSWYQQTPGQGLQFLFEYFSETQRNKGNFPGRFSGRQFSNSRSEMNVSTLELGDSALYLCASSSGKGATSTDTQYFGPGTRLTVL.

The count of this clone is one. V is TRBV5-6 and J is TRBJ2-5, with D hard to call. Germline V gene lookup returns CDR1 SGHDT and CDR2 YYEEEE. V shed 0 bases and J shed 7 bases, with 10 bases lying between them. The CDR3 covers 13 residues. The CDR3 DNA is TGTGCCAGCAGCTTGGGTCAGGTTGGGACCCAGTACTTC. This translates into CASSLGQVGTQYF.

This rearrangement joins TRBV7-9 to TRBJ1-5, with D possibly TRBD1 on 5 matching bases. The CDR3 consists of 14 residues. Looked up from germline, CDR1 is SEHNR and CDR2 is FQNEAQ (reference sequence). V was cut by 1 base and J by 4 bases, with 8 bases left in between. CDR3 DNA sequence: TGTGCCAGCAGCTTAGGGACACTAAATCAGCCCCAGCATTTT. Its protein is CASSLGTLNQPQHF.

The chain employs TRBV11-2 and TRBJ2-7; D ambiguous. Germline V gives CDR1 SGHAT, CDR2 FQNNGV. CDR3 length: 13 amino acids. Trimming cost V 2 bases and J 0 bases, with 5 bases left between them. Here the CDR3 DNA reads TGTGCCAGCAGCTTACTTATCTCCTACGAGCAGTACTTC. Amino acid sequence: CASSLLISYEQYF.